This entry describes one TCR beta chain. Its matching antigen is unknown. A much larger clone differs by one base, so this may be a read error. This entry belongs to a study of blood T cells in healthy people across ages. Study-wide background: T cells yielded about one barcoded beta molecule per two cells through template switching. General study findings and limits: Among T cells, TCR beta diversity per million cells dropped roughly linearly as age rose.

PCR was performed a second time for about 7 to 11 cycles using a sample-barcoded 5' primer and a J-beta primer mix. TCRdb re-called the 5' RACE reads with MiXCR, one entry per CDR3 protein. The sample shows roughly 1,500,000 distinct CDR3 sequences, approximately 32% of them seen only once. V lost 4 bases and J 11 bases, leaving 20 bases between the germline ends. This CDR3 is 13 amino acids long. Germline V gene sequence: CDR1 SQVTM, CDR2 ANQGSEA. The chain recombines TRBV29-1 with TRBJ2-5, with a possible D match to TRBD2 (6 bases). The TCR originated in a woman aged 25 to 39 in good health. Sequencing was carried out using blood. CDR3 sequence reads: CSVVGGPYNEQYF. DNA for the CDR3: TGCAGCGTTGTGGGGGGTCCCTACAATGAGCAGTACTTC. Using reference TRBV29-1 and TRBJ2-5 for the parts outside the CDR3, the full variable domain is SAVISQKPSRDICQRGTSLTIQCQVDSQVTMMFWYRQQPGQSLTLIATANQGSEATYESGFVIDKFPISRPNLTFSTLTVSNMSPEDSSIYLCSVVGGPYNEQYFGPGTRLLVL.